These 4 T cell receptor beta chains came from one sample sequenced in a study of blood T cell repertoires in COVID-19. The method was immunoSEQ multiplex PCR; TCRdb's version includes in-frame clones alone and lacks a portion of them. The table shows over 100,000 clones, with 86% occurring only once. The sequenced material came from peripheral blood. The receptors originated from a woman between 70 and 85 years old with COVID-19, enrolled during active disease.

The chain is built from TRBV5-1 and TRBJ2-7; 12 bases match TRBD2. Germline V gives CDR1 SGHRS, CDR2 YFSETQ. The V and J ends lost 0 bases and 7 bases, in that order; junction bases with no gene match: 5. The CDR3 is 15 residues long. Here the CDR3 reads CASSLALAGGHEQYF. In DNA, the CDR3 is TGCGCCAGCAGCTTGGCGCTAGCGGGGGGGCATGAGCAGTACTTC.

The chain carries TRBV27 and TRBJ2-2; D is unresolved. V lost 2 bases, J lost 6 bases, and 10 bases lay in between. The CDR3 extends over 14 amino acids. Germline V gene sequence: CDR1 MNHEY, CDR2 SMNVEV (reference sequence). Here the CDR3 reads CASSLKESAGELFF. The CDR3 DNA reads as TGTGCCAGCAGTTTAAAAGAGTCCGCCGGGGAGCTGTTTTTT.

The chain is built from TRBV30 and TRBJ2-5, with 7 bases identical to TRBD1. Trimming at V came to 7 bases and at J to 5 bases, leaving 22 bases not matched to a gene. Per germline, CDR1 GTSNPN and CDR2 SVGIG (reference sequence). This CDR3 region has 17 residues. The CDR3 coding sequence is TGTGCCTCGCCTTGGGACAGTAGGTTCCATTTAGGGGAGACCCAGTACTTC. It codes for CASPWDSRFHLGETQYF.

The CDR3 region has the DNA TGCGCCAGCAGCTCTTACAGGGGGCTCTGGGACGGGGAGCTGTTTTTT. This codes for CASSSYRGLWDGELFF. The chain has TRBV5-1 and TRBJ2-2; 9 bases match TRBD1. The ends lost 3 bases at V and 7 bases at J; junction bases unmatched: 10. The CDR3 has 16 residues. CDR1 SGHRS and CDR2 YFSETQ come from the germline V gene.